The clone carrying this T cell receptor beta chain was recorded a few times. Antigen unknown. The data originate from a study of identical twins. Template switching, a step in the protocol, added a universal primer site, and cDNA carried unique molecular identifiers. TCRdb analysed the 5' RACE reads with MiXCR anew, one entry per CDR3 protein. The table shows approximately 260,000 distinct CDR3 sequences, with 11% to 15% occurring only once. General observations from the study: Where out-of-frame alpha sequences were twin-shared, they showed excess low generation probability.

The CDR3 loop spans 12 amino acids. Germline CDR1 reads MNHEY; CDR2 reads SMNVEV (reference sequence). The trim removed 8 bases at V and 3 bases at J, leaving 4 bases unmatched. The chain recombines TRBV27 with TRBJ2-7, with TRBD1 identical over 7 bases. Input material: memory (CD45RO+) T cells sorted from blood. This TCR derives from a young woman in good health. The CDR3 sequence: CASWTGIYEQYF. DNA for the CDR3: TGTGCCAGCTGGACAGGAATCTACGAGCAGTACTTC.